This T cell receptor beta chain stems from a study of cytomegalovirus exposure and HLA in healthy donors. Regarding the study as a whole: Being indistinguishable, some V segments were excluded, TRBV6-2 and TRBV6-3 among them. Cytomegalovirus association was assigned to about 150 TCR beta chains. Common viral pathogens were later found to be apparently linked to several of the most significant clusters. CMV serostatus was the sole immune exposure information available.

In the case of this clone: The antigen remains unidentified.

The CDR3 covers 14 residues. Germline V gene sequence: CDR1 MNHEY, CDR2 SVGAGI. Trimming pared 2 bases from V and 0 bases from J, leaving 8 bases between. Amplification used 60 Vbeta primers and 13 Jbeta primers. Repertoires were generated with immunoSEQ multiplex PCR, while TCRdb's copy carries only in-frame clones and drops some. The data contain under 200,000 clones, about 78% of them singletons. The receptor was isolated from a man aged 40-50 years in good health and CMV-seronegative. Sample: PBMCs. The V and J genes are TRBV6-5 and TRBJ2-7, with a possible D match to TRBD2 (5 bases). The CDR3 loop is CASSYEGSSYEQYF. In DNA, the CDR3 is TGTGCCAGCAGTTACGAGGGAAGCTCCTACGAGCAGTACTTC.